These 9 T cell receptor beta chains came from one sample sequenced in a study of blood T cell repertoires in COVID-19. Here immunoSEQ multiplex PCR was the method, and the copy in TCRdb shows in-frame clones only, minus some. The sample lists 220,000 or so clones; roughly 88% were seen once. The sequenced material came from PBMCs or T cells enriched from blood (not recorded which). The receptors originated from a woman aged 45-65 years with acute COVID-19.

The genes are TRBV11-2 and TRBJ2-2; tentatively, D is TRBD1 (6 bases). This CDR3 spans 15 amino acids. V was pared by 4 bases and J by 8 bases, with 17 bases between. Per germline, CDR1 SGHAT and CDR2 FQNNGV. CDR3 DNA: TGTGCCAGCAGCTCTCTAGACAGGTCCAGAGGGGAGCTGTTTTTT. This translates into CASSSLDRSRGELFF.

The CDR3 reads CASSYLGAVGYGYTF. The CDR3 DNA reads as TGTGCCAGCAGTTATTTGGGGGCAGTGGGCTATGGCTACACCTTC. The V and J genes are TRBV6-2 or TRBV6-3 and TRBJ1-2; the D gene is possibly TRBD1 (6 bases). Trimming removed 3 bases from V and 4 bases from J, with 15 bases in between. The CDR3 totals 15 residues. CDR1 and CDR2 (germline): MNHEY, SVGEGT.

V and J are TRBV4-1 and TRBJ2-5, with 7 positions matching TRBD1. With 3 bases clipped from V and 2 bases from J, the junction kept 6 bases outside the gene matches. This CDR3 is 15 amino acids long. Germline-derived CDR1 and CDR2 are MGHRA and YSYEKL. The CDR3 loop reads CASSQTPGQQETQYF. DNA of the CDR3: TGCGCCAGCAGCCAGACCCCGGGACAGCAAGAGACCCAGTACTTC.

The genes are TRBV7-3 and TRBJ2-3, with 7 bases lining up with TRBD1. Germline trimming cut 5 bases from V and 0 bases from J; bases unmatched to any gene: 5. This CDR3 region has 15 residues. Germline-derived CDR1 and CDR2 are SGHTA and FQGTGA. The CDR3 coding sequence is TGTGCCAGCAGCCTGACGGGACAGAGCACAGATACGCAGTATTTT. Translating it yields CASSLTGQSTDTQYF. Full variable domain (outside the CDR3, taken from reference TRBV7-3 and TRBJ2-3): GAGVSQTPSNKVTEKGKYVELRCDPISGHTALYWYRQSLGQGPEFLIYFQGTGAADDSGLPNDRFFAVRPEGSVSTLKIQRTERGDSAVYLCASSLTGQSTDTQYFGPGTRLTVL.

About this clone: Compared with germline, one end of the junction differs, possibly owing to a read error. V gene TRBV5-1 combines with J gene TRBJ2-4; 8 positions agree with TRBD2. This CDR3 is built from 16 residues. Looked up from germline, CDR1 is SGHRS and CDR2 is YFSETQ. DNA for the CDR3: TGCGCCAGCAGCTTGGCCCCAGGACTAGCCGAAAACATTCAGTACTTC. Protein sequence: CASSLAPGLAENIQYF. Supplemented by reference TRBV5-1 and TRBJ2-4, the full variable domain reads KAGVTQTPRYLIKTRGQQVTLSCSPISGHRSVSWYQQTPGQGLQFLFEYFSETQRNKGNFPGRFSGRQFSNSRSEMNVSTLELGDSALYLCASSLAPGLAENIQYFGAGTRLSVL.

V usage is TRBV10-1 and J usage is TRBJ1-3; the D is unclear. The V end lost 1 base, the J end lost 4 bases, and 14 bases lay between the germline ends. Germline V gene sequence: CDR1 WNHNN, CDR2 SYGVQD (reference sequence). The CDR3 sequence is 16 residues long. This CDR3 is CASSELRGLEGNTIYF. Here the CDR3 DNA reads TGCGCCAGCAGTGAGTTGAGAGGGCTGGAAGGAAACACCATATATTTT.

The V and J genes are TRBV7-9 and TRBJ1-5, with D uncertain. CDR1 is SEHNR and CDR2 is FQNEAQ in the germline V gene (reference sequence). The CDR3 runs 14 residues. V was shortened by 1 base and J by 0 bases, with 4 bases between the two germline ends. CDR3 nucleotide sequence: TGTGCCAGCAGCTTAGACAGTAGCAATCAGCCCCAGCATTTT. Protein: CASSLDSSNQPQHF.

The rearrangement links TRBV19 to TRBJ2-1, with 9 positions matching TRBD2. The V and J ends lost 3 bases and 4 bases, in that order; junction bases with no gene match: 4. This CDR3 is built from 15 residues. CDR1 is LNHDA, CDR2 SQIVND, per germline (reference sequence). CDR3: CASSMIAGAYNEQFF. The CDR3 nucleotides read TGTGCCAGTAGTATGATAGCGGGAGCTTACAATGAGCAGTTCTTC.

This chain joins TRBV5-1 and TRBJ2-7; 7 nucleotides line up with TRBD1. Germline V gene data show CDR1 as SGHRS and CDR2 as YFSETQ. The trim removed 5 bases at V and 2 bases at J, leaving 7 bases unmatched. The CDR3 loop spans 14 amino acids. CDR3 sequence reads: CASRRDSTTYEQYF. The CDR3 bases are TGCGCCAGCAGGAGGGACAGTACAACCTACGAGCAGTACTTC.